This T cell receptor beta chain stems from a study of naive and memory T cell subsets. The CDR3 totals 14 residues. Germline CDR1 SNHLY, CDR2 FYNNEI. V lost 2 bases and J lost 4, with 11 bases in between. Both TRBC1 and TRBC2 were covered by a beta constant-region primer of two equimolar oligonucleotides. Four rounds of PCR amplified the ligated cDNA using nested alpha and beta constant-region primers plus SP2. One entry per CDR3 protein results from TCRdb running MiXCR on the UMI-ligation and nested PCR reads. The sample has over 110,000 distinct CDR3 sequences, approximately 21% seen once. With respect to this clonotype: Its specificity is not known.

Study-wide results and limits: Possibly reflecting memory cells re-expressing CD45RA, a few larger clonotypes occurred in naive repertoires, especially CD8. RNA-based TCR counts may shift with T cell activation and differentiation. Over 90% of naive TCR sequences appeared only once, unlike memory subsets.

Sequenced sample: naive CD8+ T cells from blood. This sequence was found in a human donor in good health. The rearrangement joins TRBV2 to TRBJ1-2; TRBD1 might be the D (5 bases). CDR3 residues: CASSETGTVYGYTF. CDR3 sequence (DNA): TGTGCCAGCAGTGAAACGGGGACCGTCTATGGCTACACCTTC.